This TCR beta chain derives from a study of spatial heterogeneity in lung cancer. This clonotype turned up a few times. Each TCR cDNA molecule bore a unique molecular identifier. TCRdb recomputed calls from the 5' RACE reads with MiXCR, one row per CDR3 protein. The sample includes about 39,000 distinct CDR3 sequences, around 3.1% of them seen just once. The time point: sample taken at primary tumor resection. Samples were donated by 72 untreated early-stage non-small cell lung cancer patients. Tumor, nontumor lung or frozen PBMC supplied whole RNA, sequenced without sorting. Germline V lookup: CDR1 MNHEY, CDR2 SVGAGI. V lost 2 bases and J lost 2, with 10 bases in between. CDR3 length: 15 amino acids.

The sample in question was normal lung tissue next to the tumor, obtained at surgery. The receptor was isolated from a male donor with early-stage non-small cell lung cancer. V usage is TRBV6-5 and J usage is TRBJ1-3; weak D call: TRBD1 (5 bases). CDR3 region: CASSYGGRAGNTIYF. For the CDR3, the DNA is TGTGCCAGCAGTTACGGGGGGAGAGCTGGAAACACCATATATTTT.